This T cell receptor (delta chain) was sequenced for a study of Vδ1+ human thymocytes. Points from the study as a whole: Highly polyclonal TRG and TRD repertoires with Gaussian CDR3 length distributions appeared in thymus.

The CDR3 spans 18 residues. CDR1 is TSWWSYY, CDR2 QGS, per germline. Trimming took 1 base from V and 3 from J; bases not matched to a gene: 8. Extracted RNA was reverse transcribed into cDNA. Pooled V-gene forward primers with one constant-region reverse primer generated the CDR3 amplicons by multiplex PCR. TCRdb reran clone calling via CATT on the multiplex PCR reads. The sample shows some 55,000 delta-chain clones, around 15% of them seen only once. The sorted cells were CD3+ Vdelta1+ Vdelta2- thymocytes from alphabeta-depleted thymus. The sample holds a few counts of this clone. The antigen remains undetermined.

Sequenced sample: Vdelta1+ gamma-delta thymocytes from the thymus. Subset denoted: FACS-sorted CD3+ TCRalphabeta- TCRVdelta1+ TCRVdelta2- thymocytes. This receptor was obtained from a boy in the first two years of life who had congenital heart surgery. The chain recombines TRDV1 with TRDJ1; 13 nucleotides match TRDD3. In DNA form, the CDR3 reads TGTGCTCTTGGGGAACACCCTCCTACTGGGGGATACGCCGATAAACTCATCTTT. Translated: CALGEHPPTGGYADKLIF.